The sequence of this TCR beta chain was determined in a study of blood T cell repertoires in COVID-19. Measured with immunoSEQ multiplex PCR; TCRdb has only the in-frame clones, and not every one. The data hold about 180,000 clones, with roughly 77% observed a single time. This clonotype was obtained from a woman older than 75 with COVID-19, enrolled during active disease. Sequences were obtained from peripheral blood.

The CDR3 nucleotides read TGCAGCGTTGTTTTCTTGAAAGGGGGCCAAGAGACCCAGTACTTC. Translating it yields CSVVFLKGGQETQYF. The V and J genes are TRBV29-1 and TRBJ2-5; D possibly corresponds to TRBD1 (6 bases). Germline lookup yields CDR1 SQVTM and CDR2 ANQGSEA. This CDR3 spans 15 amino acids. V lost 4 bases, J lost 1 base, and 16 bases lay in between.